This T cell receptor (beta chain) was found in a study of T cell changes during pregnancy in multiple sclerosis. Germline V CDR1 and CDR2: SGHDT, YYEEEE. The ends were cut back, 0 bases at V and 5 bases at J, with 8 bases in the middle. The CDR3 sequence is 13 residues long. Only in-frame clones appear in the TCRdb table, and some are missing; sequencing was by immunoSEQ multiplex PCR. In the table there are more than 25,000 clones, 80% to 90% of which are singletons. The source material was CD8+ T cells from peripheral blood mononuclear cells, sampled in the third trimester of pregnancy. The J gene is TRBJ1-1, the V gene TRBV5-6; D unclear. This TCR came from a female donor with multiple sclerosis, enrolled in a pregnancy study. Here the CDR3 reads CASSLGTGTEAFF. The CDR3 DNA reads TGTGCCAGCAGCTTGGGTACGGGGACTGAAGCTTTCTTT.